The rows below give T cell receptor beta chains drawn from one sample of a study of cytomegalovirus exposure and HLA in healthy donors. Method: immunoSEQ multiplex PCR; TCRdb's copy keeps in-frame clones and lacks some. This table lists some 82,000 clones. Sequenced input: PBMCs. The receptor set was obtained from a woman in her thirties in good health and CMV-seronegative. Both conserved end residues are part of each CDR3. The D gene is left open where the match is weak.

d_call	v_call	j_call	cdr3_nt	cdr3_aa
TRBD2	TRBV13	TRBJ2-7	TGTGCCAGCAGCCTAGCGACTAGCGGGACCTACGAGCAGTACTTC	CASSLATSGTYEQYF
TRBD1	TRBV11-2	TRBJ1-1	TGTGCCAGCAGCTATAGACAGGGGGCAGGAGGGACTGAAGCTTTCTTT	CASSYRQGAGGTEAFF
TRBD1	TRBV5-6	TRBJ2-7	TGTGCCAGCAGCCCTTGGGACCGGGACAGAAACTACGAGCAGTACTTC	CASSPWDRDRNYEQYF
.	TRBV7-6	TRBJ2-2	TGTGCCAGCAGCCTCTACGGCACCGGGGAGCTGTTTTTT	CASSLYGTGELFF
TRBD1	TRBV19	TRBJ1-1	TGTGCCACAACGGGACAGTTGAACACTGAAGCTTTCTTT	CATTGQLNTEAFF
.	TRBV27	TRBJ2-6	TGTGCCAGCAGTTTATCCAGCTCTGGGGCCAACGTCCTGACTTTC	CASSLSSSGANVLTF
.	TRBV6-5	TRBJ2-1	TGTGCCAGCAGTTACGGGGGGACAGTCAATGAGCAGTTCTTC	CASSYGGTVNEQFF
.	TRBV6-1	TRBJ1-2	TGTGCCAGCAGTAGTAGACAATATTATGGCTACACCTTC	CASSSRQYYGYTF
.	TRBV7-2	TRBJ1-1	TGTGCCAGCAGCTTAAGCGCCGGGAACACTGAAGCTTTCTTT	CASSLSAGNTEAFF
TRBD1	TRBV2	TRBJ2-7	TGTGCCAGTCAGCCTGACAGGGTATCCTACGAGCAGTACTTC	CASQPDRVSYEQYF
TRBD1	TRBV28	TRBJ1-5	TGTGCCAGCAGTTTAAGCGGGACAGGGGGAACTCAGCCCCAGCATTTT	CASSLSGTGGTQPQHF
TRBD1	TRBV30	TRBJ1-1	TGTGCCTGGAGTGGAGCAGGGGGCTGGAACACTGAAGCTTTCTTT	CAWSGAGGWNTEAFF
TRBD1	TRBV5-4	TRBJ1-2	TGTGCCAGCAGCTTGACCGGGACAGGGAGTGGCTACACCTTC	CASSLTGTGSGYTF
.	TRBV30	TRBJ2-7	TGTGCCTGGAGTGGATGGACAGTCGCCTACGAGCAGTACTTC	CAWSGWTVAYEQYF
TRBD2	TRBV5-1	TRBJ2-1	TGCGCCAGCAGCTTGGCCGGGACTAGCTCTGGCAATGAGCAGTTCTTC	CASSLAGTSSGNEQFF
TRBD1	TRBV5-1	TRBJ2-7	TGCGCCAGCAGCAAGGGGGCAAACTACGAGCAGTACTTC	CASSKGANYEQYF
.	TRBV28	TRBJ2-7	TGTGCCAGCAGTCCCGGCGGCGGGGACGAGCAGTACTTC	CASSPGGGDEQYF
TRBD2	TRBV6-6	TRBJ2-2	TGTGCCAGCAGTCAACAGCGGGGTGGGCGTGGCGGGGAGCTGTTTTTT	CASSQQRGGRGGELFF
.	TRBV4-1	TRBJ1-1	TGCGCCAGCAGCCTGACCGAGGGCGGACTGATGGATGGGGCTGAAGCTTTCTTT	CASSLTEGGLMDGAEAFF
TRBD1	TRBV5-1	TRBJ2-4	TGCGCCAGCAGCTTGGACAGGGGGGACGGGATAGCAGGGGGCATTCAGTACTTC	CASSLDRGDGIAGGIQYF
TRBD2	TRBV15	TRBJ2-7	TGTGCCACCAGACTAGCGGCCTCCTACGAGCAGTACTTC	CATRLAASYEQYF
.	TRBV6-1	TRBJ1-5	TGTGCCAGCAGGATGGGGGGGCAGAATCAGCCCCAGCATTTT	CASRMGGQNQPQHF
TRBD1	TRBV27	TRBJ1-1	TGTGCCAGCACTCCCAGGGGGGCAAACACTGAAGCTTTCTTT	CASTPRGANTEAFF
.	TRBV29-1	TRBJ1-1	TGCAGCGTTGAAGGGGGGGACACTGAAGCTTTCTTT	CSVEGGDTEAFF
.	TRBV19	TRBJ1-2	TGTGCCAGGGGAGGGGGTTCGCAAGGTAACTATGGCTACACCTTC	CARGGGSQGNYGYTF
TRBD2	TRBV6-1	TRBJ2-7	TGTGCCAGCATTGATAGCGGGGGCCTCGCCTACGAGCAGTACTTC	CASIDSGGLAYEQYF
.	TRBV4-1	TRBJ1-6	TGCGCCAGCAGCCAAGAGTCCGACAGGCTAGTTTCACCCCTCCACTTT	CASSQESDRLVSPLHF
.	TRBV27	TRBJ2-7	TGTGCCAGCAGTTTATCCAGGGTCGACGAGCAGTACTTC	CASSLSRVDEQYF
TRBD2	TRBV5-1	TRBJ2-3	TGCGCCAGCAGCTACACTAGCGTCCGCGGAGATACGCAGTATTTT	CASSYTSVRGDTQYF
.	TRBV18	TRBJ1-2	TGTGCCAGCTCACCAAATAACAGGGCGGGCTATGGCTACACCTTC	CASSPNNRAGYGYTF
.	TRBV5-6	TRBJ1-4	TGTGCCAGCAGCTTTGTAGGGGTTAATGAAAAACTGTTTTTT	CASSFVGVNEKLFF
.	TRBV4-2	TRBJ1-2	TGTGCCAGCAGCCAAGGCCCTGCGAACTATGGCTACACCTTC	CASSQGPANYGYTF
TRBD1	TRBV29-1	TRBJ1-5	TGCAGCGTCGAGCCTGGGGGACAGGATAGCAATCAGCCCCAGCATTTT	CSVEPGGQDSNQPQHF
TRBD1	TRBV25-1	TRBJ2-5	TGTGCCAGCAGTGGACAGGGCGAAGAGACCCAGTACTTC	CASSGQGEETQYF
TRBD1	TRBV6-1	TRBJ1-5	TGTGCCGGGGGGACAGGGGGAGCTGGTCAGCCCCAGCATTTT	CAGGTGGAGQPQHF
.	TRBV5-1	TRBJ1-2	TGCGCCAGCAGCTTACAGGGTGGTGGCTACACCTTC	CASSLQGGGYTF
.	TRBV30	TRBJ1-3	TGTGCCTGGAGTGTAAGGGGTAACACCATATATTTT	CAWSVRGNTIYF
.	TRBV7-9	TRBJ1-4	TGTGCCAGCAGCCCCCGGGGGTATCGGGAAAAACTGTTTTTT	CASSPRGYREKLFF
.	TRBV29-1	TRBJ1-1	TGCAGCGGCCGCAGGGGGAACACTGAAGCTTTCTTT	CSGRRGNTEAFF
.	TRBV4-1	TRBJ1-1	TGCGCCAGCAGCCAAGAGGCGGGGAGTACTGAAGCTTTCTTT	CASSQEAGSTEAFF
TRBD1	TRBV30	TRBJ2-5	TGTGCCTGGGAGGTACAGGGGGCTGGGGCGACCCAGTACTTC	CAWEVQGAGATQYF
TRBD1	TRBV18	TRBJ1-1	TGTGCCAGCTCACCAAAACAGGGGTTTATAGCTTTCTTT	CASSPKQGFIAFF
.	TRBV6-5	TRBJ1-5	TGTGCCAGCAGTTACTCAGGAGGCAATCAGCCCCAGCATTTT	CASSYSGGNQPQHF
.	TRBV6-1	TRBJ1-2	TGTGCCAGCAGTGAAGCGATAAAGACAGGCCGATCTAACTATGGCTACACCTTC	CASSEAIKTGRSNYGYTF
TRBD1	TRBV10-1	TRBJ1-1	TGCGCCAGCAGTGAGGGTCAGGCAGGGGGGAACACTGAAGCTTTCTTT	CASSEGQAGGNTEAFF
TRBD2	TRBV19	TRBJ2-2	TGTGCCAGTAGTAAAACGGGGGGATACACCGGGGAGCTGTTTTTT	CASSKTGGYTGELFF
TRBD1	TRBV7-8	TRBJ1-6	TGTGCCAGCAGCCTCGGGAGGGGGCAATCACCCCTCCACTTT	CASSLGRGQSPLHF
.	TRBV5-6	TRBJ1-5	TGTGCCAGCAGCTTGAGCAGGGTATTTCAGCCCCAGCATTTT	CASSLSRVFQPQHF